The 28 T cell receptor beta chains below were found in one sample sequenced in a study of T cell responses to AZD1222 COVID-19 vaccine. Only in-frame clones appear in the TCRdb table, and some are missing; sequencing was by immunoSEQ multiplex PCR. The table has 140,000 or so clones, about 86% seen once; the top ten hold roughly 5.1%. The sample in question was peripheral blood, obtained 28 days after the second AZD1222 dose. The receptors stem from an adult who received the AZD1222 COVID-19 vaccine.

This chain uses TRBV19 with TRBJ1-2; possible D gene TRBD1, 5 bases. The V and J ends lost 2 bases and 7 bases respectively, with 11 bases between them. CDR1 and CDR2 (germline): LNHDA, SQIVND (reference sequence). This CDR3 is 13 amino acids long. CDR3 DNA: TGTGCCAGTAGTATACTTGAAGGGGTTGGCTACACCTTC. Protein product: CASSILEGVGYTF.

V gene TRBV21-1 combines with J gene TRBJ2-2; the table's D call of TRBD2 was not tested on the DNA. TRBV21-1 is reported as a pseudogene. CDR3 size: 17 residues. The CDR3 DNA reads TGTGCCAGCAGCCCCGTAGGCGGGCTGCTAAACACCGGGGAGCTGTTTTTT. Translated, it gives CASSPVGGLLNTGELFF.

CDR3: CASSFSGSYEQYF. CDR3 in DNA: TGTGCCAGCAGCTTTAGCGGATCCTACGAGCAGTACTTC. The chain carries TRBV7-9 and TRBJ2-7; tentative D call: TRBD2 (6 bases). Germline V CDR1 and CDR2: SEHNR, FQNEAQ (reference sequence). This CDR3 is built from 13 residues. The V and J ends lost 3 bases and 1 base respectively, with 7 bases between them.

In this sample, this clone turned up once. The rearrangement joins TRBV6-5 to TRBJ2-1, with 8 bases identical to TRBD1. The junction had 9 bases not matched to a gene; V was cut back by 8 bases and J by 6 bases. The CDR3 covers 14 residues. Germline V gives CDR1 MNHEY, CDR2 SVGAGI. CDR3 bases: TGTGCCAGCTCCTGGACAGGGTTGGGCAATGAGCAGTTCTTC. This encodes CASSWTGLGNEQFF.

The rearrangement links TRBV5-1 to TRBJ1-4; D not certain. The length of the CDR3 is 13 residues. CDR1 SGHRS and CDR2 YFSETQ come from the germline V gene. Trimming cost V 5 bases and J 5 bases, with 10 bases left between them. The CDR3 spells CASSRSDNEKLFF. The DNA of the CDR3 is TGCGCCAGCAGTCGCAGCGACAATGAAAAACTGTTTTTT.

The chain couples TRBV3-1 (or the pseudogene TRBV3-2) to TRBJ1-2; 9 bases are a match to TRBD1. V was pared by 4 bases and J by 8 bases, with 14 bases of the junction left unmatched. The CDR3 has 16 amino acids. Per the germline V gene, CDR1 is LGHDT and CDR2 is YNNKEL (reference sequence). CDR3 sequence reads: CASSLSPGQGAGGYTF. CDR3 in DNA: TGTGCCAGCAGCCTATCACCGGGACAGGGAGCAGGCGGCTACACCTTC.

This chain uses TRBV12-3 or TRBV12-4 with TRBJ1-5; D perhaps matches TRBD1 (5 bases). The CDR3 loop spans 13 amino acids. Trimming pared 0 bases from V and 6 bases from J, leaving 6 bases between. The CDR3 region is CASSLAGTQPQHF. In nucleotides, the CDR3 is TGTGCCAGCAGTTTAGCGGGGACTCAGCCCCAGCATTTT.

The chain has TRBV5-1 and TRBJ1-4; D is uncertain. Germline CDR1 SGHRS, CDR2 YFSETQ. There are 15 residues in the CDR3. V was clipped by 5 bases and J by 0 bases, with 11 bases between them. CDR3 nucleotide sequence: TGCGCCAGCAGGGGAAACAGCGCAACTAATGAAAAACTGTTTTTT. Protein sequence: CASRGNSATNEKLFF.

The chain is built from TRBV2 and TRBJ1-6; D might be TRBD1 (6 bases). V gave up 9 bases and J gave up 7 bases, with 13 bases separating them. CDR1 and CDR2 (germline): SNHLY, FYNNEI. The CDR3 has 13 amino acids. In nucleotides, the CDR3 is TGTGCCAGTCACCGGGACAAAAATTCACCCCTCCACTTT. Protein product: CASHRDKNSPLHF.

The chain is built from TRBV6-5 and TRBJ2-2, with D unclear. This CDR3 is 12 amino acids long. Germline CDR1 and CDR2: MNHEY and SVGAGI. V lost 2 bases to trimming and J lost 6 bases, with 4 bases between them. CDR3 coding DNA: TGTGCCAGCAGTTACAGGGCCGGGGAGCTGTTTTTT. This translates into CASSYRAGELFF.

The chain carries TRBV15 and TRBJ1-1; D is unclear. Germline CDR1 reads LNHNV; CDR2 reads YYDKDF (reference sequence). The CDR3 length is 14 residues. With 3 bases removed from V and 7 bases from J, the gap between germline ends came to 15 bases. The CDR3 loop reads CATSRGVGVGEAFF. CDR3 DNA: TGTGCCACCAGCAGGGGCGTCGGGGTGGGTGAAGCTTTCTTT.

The V gene is TRBV15, the J gene TRBJ2-5, with unresolved D. Germline V gene lookup returns CDR1 LNHNV and CDR2 YYDKDF (reference sequence). V was pared by 1 base and J by 2 bases, with 5 bases between. The CDR3 is 13 residues long. The chain's CDR3 is CATSRGSQETQYF. The CDR3 DNA reads TGTGCCACCAGCAGAGGAAGTCAAGAGACCCAGTACTTC.

This clone was detected once. V and J are TRBV9 and TRBJ2-1; D perhaps matches TRBD1 (6 bases). The CDR3 has 14 amino acids. In germline, CDR1 is SGDLS, CDR2 YYNGEE. Deletions cut 4 bases from V and 3 bases from J, with 11 bases between. The CDR3 is CASSTGMIYNEQFF. DNA for the CDR3: TGTGCCAGCAGCACAGGGATGATCTACAATGAGCAGTTCTTC.

This chain uses TRBV18 with TRBJ2-5, with a possible D match to TRBD1 (5 bases). The germline CDR1 and CDR2 sequences are KGHSH and LQKENI. The V end lost 0 bases, the J end lost 3 bases, and 8 bases lay between the germline ends. The CDR3 length is 14 residues. CDR3 loop: CASSPPTAEETQYF. The CDR3 nucleotides read TGTGCCAGCTCACCACCGACAGCAGAAGAGACCCAGTACTTC.

The chain carries TRBV6-6 and TRBJ2-7, with D maybe TRBD2 (6 bases). The ends were cut back, 0 bases at V and 7 bases at J, with 10 bases in the middle. The CDR3 consists of 13 residues. Germline V gene data show CDR1 as MNHNY and CDR2 as SVGAGI (reference sequence). CDR3 region: CASSYSSLAEQYF. CDR3 DNA: TGTGCCAGCAGTTACTCGAGTCTAGCGGAGCAGTACTTC.

The chain combines TRBV4-1 with TRBJ1-5; D remains unclear. Trimming removed 0 bases from V and 7 bases from J, with 10 bases in between. Germline V gene lookup returns CDR1 MGHRA and CDR2 YSYEKL. The CDR3 loop spans 14 amino acids. For the CDR3, the DNA is TGCGCCAGCAGCCAAGATCCCGGGGAGCAGCCCCAGCATTTT. It codes for CASSQDPGEQPQHF.

CDR3 DNA: TGTGCCAGCAGCCAAGTTGTGGGGGGAAGCTCTGGAAACACCATATATTTT. It yields the protein CASSQVVGGSSGNTIYF. The V and J genes are TRBV3-1 (or the pseudogene TRBV3-2) and TRBJ1-3; a possible D gene is TRBD1 (5 bases). Germline assignment: CDR1 LGHDT and CDR2 YNNKEL (reference sequence). This CDR3 is built from 17 residues. Trimming pared 1 base from V and 0 bases from J, leaving 13 bases between.

The chain joins TRBV11-2 to TRBJ2-1; D not certain. V lost 4 bases and J lost 12, with 16 bases in between. CDR3 size: 13 residues. Germline V gene sequence: CDR1 SGHAT, CDR2 FQNNGV. In nucleotides, the CDR3 is TGTGCCAGCAGCTCCGCTAGAGGAAGGGTGCAGTTCTTC. Encoded protein: CASSSARGRVQFF. The full variable domain, rest sourced from reference TRBV11-2 and TRBJ2-1, is EAGVAQSPRYKIIEKRQSVAFWCNPISGHATLYWYQQILGQGPKLLIQFQNNGVVDDSQLPKDRFSAERLKGVDSTLKIQPAKLEDSAVYLCASSSARGRVQFFGPGTRLTVL.

This clone appeared a few times. This chain uses TRBV18 with TRBJ1-2; perhaps TRBD1 as D (5 bases). V was trimmed by 4 bases and J by 4 bases, leaving 10 bases between them. Germline V gene data show CDR1 as KGHSH and CDR2 as LQKENI. This CDR3 comprises 13 residues. Here the CDR3 reads CASSRGTLYGYTF. The CDR3 region has the DNA TGTGCCAGCTCACGCGGGACCCTCTATGGCTACACCTTC.

J is TRBJ1-5 and V is TRBV6-5; possibly TRBD1 for D (6 bases). The germline V gene encodes CDR1 MNHEY and CDR2 SVGAGI. The CDR3 length is 14 residues. Between the trimmed V and J ends, which lost 6 bases and 6 bases, there was a span of 15 bases. This CDR3 reads CASRTGGDLQPQHF. The CDR3 coding sequence is TGTGCCAGCAGGACGGGGGGCGACCTTCAGCCCCAGCATTTT.

This clone was observed a single time. V usage is TRBV28 and J usage is TRBJ2-7; D ambiguous. In germline, CDR1 is MDHEN, CDR2 SYDVKM. Trimming took 5 bases from V and 0 from J, leaving 5 bases between them. CDR3 length: 12 amino acids. This chain's CDR3 is CASSESSYEQYF. DNA of the CDR3: TGTGCCAGCAGTGAATCCTCCTACGAGCAGTACTTC.

The chain is built from TRBV28 and TRBJ1-2; D is undetermined. Trimming left V 7 bases short and J 2 bases short, with 14 bases between. Germline CDR1 and CDR2: MDHEN and SYDVKM. This CDR3 has 14 amino acids. The DNA of the CDR3 is TGTGCCAGCAACGTTCTCGACGGGAACTATGGCTACACCTTC. It translates to CASNVLDGNYGYTF.

J is TRBJ2-1 and V is TRBV19; TRBD2 might be the D (6 bases). V was pared by 4 bases and J by 4 bases, with 17 bases between. The length of the CDR3 is 16 residues. Germline-derived CDR1 and CDR2 are LNHDA and SQIVND (reference sequence). CDR3 amino acids: CASSREEWSGYNEQFF. CDR3 DNA: TGTGCCAGTAGTAGGGAGGAGTGGTCAGGGTACAATGAGCAGTTCTTC.

The chain recombines TRBV19 with TRBJ1-3; no firm D call. CDR3 length: 14 amino acids. V gave up 3 bases and J gave up 0 bases, with 6 bases separating them. Germline CDR1 LNHDA, CDR2 SQIVND (reference sequence). CDR3 amino acids: CASSMQNSGNTIYF. Here the CDR3 DNA reads TGTGCCAGTAGTATGCAGAACTCTGGAAACACCATATATTTT.

In regard to this clone: The sample contains more than one DNA sequence encoding this CDR3. This chain joins TRBV5-1 and TRBJ2-5; TRBD2 is a possible D gene (6 bases). V was shortened by 4 bases and J by 5 bases, with 12 bases between the two germline ends. The CDR3 consists of 13 residues. CDR1 and CDR2 from the germline V gene are SGHRS and YFSETQ. The CDR3 loop is CASSLGGSETQYF. The CDR3 DNA reads TGCGCCAGCAGCCTCGGGGGTTCGGAGACCCAGTACTTC. The whole variable domain, filled in from reference TRBV5-1 and TRBJ2-5, reads KAGVTQTPRYLIKTRGQQVTLSCSPISGHRSVSWYQQTPGQGLQFLFEYFSETQRNKGNFPGRFSGRQFSNSRSEMNVSTLELGDSALYLCASSLGGSETQYFGPGTRLLVL.

This clone was counted a single time. The chain has TRBV3-1 (or the pseudogene TRBV3-2) and TRBJ1-1; perhaps TRBD1 as D (6 bases). This CDR3 is 13 amino acids long. The germline V and J ends were trimmed by 6 bases and 1 base, with 9 bases remaining between them. In germline, CDR1 is LGHDT, CDR2 YNNKEL (reference sequence). Here the CDR3 reads CASRTTGNTEAFF. Here the CDR3 DNA reads TGTGCCAGCAGAACGACAGGGAACACTGAAGCTTTCTTT.

The V call is TRBV5-1, the J call TRBJ1-4; the D is unclear. V lost 0 bases, J lost 8 bases, and 8 bases lay in between. The CDR3 spans 13 residues. Germline CDR1 and CDR2: SGHRS and YFSETQ. Here the CDR3 reads CASSLGTSEKLFF. Written as DNA, the CDR3 is TGCGCCAGCAGCTTGGGAACTAGCGAAAAACTGTTTTTT. Full variable domain (rest looked up from reference TRBV5-1 and TRBJ1-4): KAGVTQTPRYLIKTRGQQVTLSCSPISGHRSVSWYQQTPGQGLQFLFEYFSETQRNKGNFPGRFSGRQFSNSRSEMNVSTLELGDSALYLCASSLGTSEKLFFGSGTQLSVL.

The chain employs TRBV18 and TRBJ1-1; no reliable D call. Trimming left V 5 bases short and J 0 bases short, with 7 bases between. The CDR3 covers 13 residues. Germline CDR1 KGHSH, CDR2 LQKENI. The CDR3 DNA is TGTGCCAGCTCAGAGGCGGTGAACACTGAAGCTTTCTTT. Its translation: CASSEAVNTEAFF.